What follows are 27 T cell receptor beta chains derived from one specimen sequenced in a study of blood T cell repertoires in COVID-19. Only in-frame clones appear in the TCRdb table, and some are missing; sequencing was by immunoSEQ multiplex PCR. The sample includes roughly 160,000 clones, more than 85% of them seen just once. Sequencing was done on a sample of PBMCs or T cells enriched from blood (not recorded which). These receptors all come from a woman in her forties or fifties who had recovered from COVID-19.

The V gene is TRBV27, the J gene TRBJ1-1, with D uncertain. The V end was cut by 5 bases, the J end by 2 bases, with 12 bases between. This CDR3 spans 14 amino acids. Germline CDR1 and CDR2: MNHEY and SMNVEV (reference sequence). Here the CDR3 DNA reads TGTGCCAGCAGTACATCGGACTTTAACACTGAAGCTTTCTTT. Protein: CASSTSDFNTEAFF.

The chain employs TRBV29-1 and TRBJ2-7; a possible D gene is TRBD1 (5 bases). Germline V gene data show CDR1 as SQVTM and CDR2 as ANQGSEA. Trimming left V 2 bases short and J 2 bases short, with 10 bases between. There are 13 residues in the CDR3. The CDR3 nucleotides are TGCAGCGTTGAAATCCAGGGTACCTACGAGCAGTACTTC. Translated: CSVEIQGTYEQYF.

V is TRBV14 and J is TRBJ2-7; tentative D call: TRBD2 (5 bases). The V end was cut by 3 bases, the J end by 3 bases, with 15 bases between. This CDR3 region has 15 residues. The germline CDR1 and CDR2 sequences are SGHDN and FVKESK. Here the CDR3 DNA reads TGTGCCAGCAGCCAGAACTTGGGGAGCTACTACGAGCAGTACTTC. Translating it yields CASSQNLGSYYEQYF.

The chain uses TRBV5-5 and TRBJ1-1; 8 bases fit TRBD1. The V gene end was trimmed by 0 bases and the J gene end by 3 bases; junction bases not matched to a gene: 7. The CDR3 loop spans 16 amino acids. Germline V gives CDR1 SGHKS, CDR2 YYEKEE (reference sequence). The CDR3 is CASSLGTGTGDTEAFF. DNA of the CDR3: TGTGCCAGCAGCTTGGGCACCGGGACAGGCGACACTGAAGCTTTCTTT. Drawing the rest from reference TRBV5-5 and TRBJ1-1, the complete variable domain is DAGVTQSPTHLIKTRGQQVTLRCSPISGHKSVSWYQQVLGQGPQFIFQYYEKEERGRGNFPDRFSARQFPNYSSELNVNALLLGDSALYLCASSLGTGTGDTEAFFGQGTRLTVV.

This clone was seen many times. CDR3 amino acids: CASRGSEGSGYTF. The CDR3 bases are TGTGCCAGCAGGGGTAGCGAAGGGTCGGGCTACACCTTC. J is TRBJ1-2 and V is TRBV6-4; no firm D call. V lost 6 bases and J 8 bases, leaving 16 bases between the germline ends. CDR1 is MRHNA, CDR2 SNTAGT, per germline. The CDR3 has 13 amino acids.

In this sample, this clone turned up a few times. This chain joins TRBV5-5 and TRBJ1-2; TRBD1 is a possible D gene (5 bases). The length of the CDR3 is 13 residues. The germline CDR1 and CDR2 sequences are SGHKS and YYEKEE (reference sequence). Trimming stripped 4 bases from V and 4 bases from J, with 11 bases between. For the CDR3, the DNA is TGTGCCAGCAGCCAACAGGATATCTATGGCTACACCTTC. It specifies CASSQQDIYGYTF.

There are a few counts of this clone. This chain's CDR3 is CASSPWGGRLLDGYTF. CDR3 bases: TGTGCCAGCAGCCCCTGGGGGGGGCGGCTCCTGGATGGCTACACCTTC. The gene calls are TRBV5-8 and TRBJ1-2; a possible D gene is TRBD1 (6 bases). The CDR3 loop spans 16 amino acids. Germline V gives CDR1 SGHTS, CDR2 YDEGEE. Trimming stripped 4 bases from V and 6 bases from J, with 22 bases between.

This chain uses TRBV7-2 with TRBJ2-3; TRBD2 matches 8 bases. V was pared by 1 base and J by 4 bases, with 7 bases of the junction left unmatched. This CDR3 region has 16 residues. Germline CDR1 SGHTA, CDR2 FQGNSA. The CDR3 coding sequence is TGTGCCAGCAGCTTAGGGGGAGCGGGGGCTTCAGATACGCAGTATTTT. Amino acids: CASSLGGAGASDTQYF.

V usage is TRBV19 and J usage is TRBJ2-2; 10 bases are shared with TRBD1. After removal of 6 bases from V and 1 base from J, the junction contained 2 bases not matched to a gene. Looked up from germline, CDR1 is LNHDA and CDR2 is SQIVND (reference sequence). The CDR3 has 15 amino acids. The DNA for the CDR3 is TGTGCCAGTAGCCGGGACAGGGGGAACACCGGGGAGCTGTTTTTT. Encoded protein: CASSRDRGNTGELFF.

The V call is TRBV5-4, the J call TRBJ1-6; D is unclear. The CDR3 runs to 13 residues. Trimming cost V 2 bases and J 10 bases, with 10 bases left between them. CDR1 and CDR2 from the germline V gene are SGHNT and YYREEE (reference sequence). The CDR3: CASSFDTASPLHF. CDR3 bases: TGTGCCAGCAGCTTCGACACCGCCTCACCCCTCCACTTT.

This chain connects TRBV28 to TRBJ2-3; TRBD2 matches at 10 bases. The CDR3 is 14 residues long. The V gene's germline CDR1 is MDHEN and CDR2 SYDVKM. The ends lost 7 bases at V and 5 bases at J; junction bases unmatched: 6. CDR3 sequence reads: CASTKREGQDTQYF. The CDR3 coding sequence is TGTGCCAGCACAAAGCGGGAGGGCCAAGATACGCAGTATTTT.

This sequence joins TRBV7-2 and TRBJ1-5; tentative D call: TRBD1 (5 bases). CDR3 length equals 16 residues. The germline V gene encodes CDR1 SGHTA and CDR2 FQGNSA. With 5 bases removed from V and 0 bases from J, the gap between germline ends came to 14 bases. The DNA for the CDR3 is TGTGCCAGCAGCCCCCGGGGGGACTATAGCAATCAGCCCCAGCATTTT. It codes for CASSPRGDYSNQPQHF. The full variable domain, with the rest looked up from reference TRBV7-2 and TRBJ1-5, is GAGVSQSPSNKVTEKGKDVELRCDPISGHTALYWYRQSLGQGLEFLIYFQGNSAPDKSGLPSDRFSAERTGGSVSTLTIQRTQQEDSAVYLCASSPRGDYSNQPQHFGDGTRLSIL.

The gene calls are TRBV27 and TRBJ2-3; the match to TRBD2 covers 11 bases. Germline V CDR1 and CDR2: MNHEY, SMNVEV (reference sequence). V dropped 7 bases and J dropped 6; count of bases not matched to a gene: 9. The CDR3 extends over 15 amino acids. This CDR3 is CASTIAGGPGDTQYF. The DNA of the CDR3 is TGTGCCAGCACCATAGCGGGAGGGCCGGGGGATACGCAGTATTTT.

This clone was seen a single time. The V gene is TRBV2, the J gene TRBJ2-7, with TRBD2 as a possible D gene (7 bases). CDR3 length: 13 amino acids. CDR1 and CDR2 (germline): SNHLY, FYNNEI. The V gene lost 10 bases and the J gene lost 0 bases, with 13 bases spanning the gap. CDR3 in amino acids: CATRGAASYEQYF. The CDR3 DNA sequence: TGTGCCACTCGGGGGGCCGCCTCCTACGAGCAGTACTTC.

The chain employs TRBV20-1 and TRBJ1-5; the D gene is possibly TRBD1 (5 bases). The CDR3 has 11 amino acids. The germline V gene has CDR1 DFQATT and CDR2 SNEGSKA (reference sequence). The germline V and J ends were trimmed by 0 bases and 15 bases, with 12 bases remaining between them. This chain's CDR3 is CSARDRTLMHF. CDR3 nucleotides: TGCAGTGCTAGAGACAGGACACTCATGCATTTT.

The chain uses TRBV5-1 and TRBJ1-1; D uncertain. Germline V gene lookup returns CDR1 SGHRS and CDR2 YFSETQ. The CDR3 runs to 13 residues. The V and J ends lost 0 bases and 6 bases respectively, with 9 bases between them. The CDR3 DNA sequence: TGCGCCAGCAGCTTGGGAATGGGCGCTGAAGCTTTCTTT. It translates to CASSLGMGAEAFF.

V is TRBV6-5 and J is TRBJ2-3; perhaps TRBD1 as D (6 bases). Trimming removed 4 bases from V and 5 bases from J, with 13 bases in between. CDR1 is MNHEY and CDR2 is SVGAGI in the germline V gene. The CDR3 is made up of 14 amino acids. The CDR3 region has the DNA TGTGCCAGCAGTTCGACAGAAGGGGGAGATACGCAGTATTTT. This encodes CASSSTEGGDTQYF.

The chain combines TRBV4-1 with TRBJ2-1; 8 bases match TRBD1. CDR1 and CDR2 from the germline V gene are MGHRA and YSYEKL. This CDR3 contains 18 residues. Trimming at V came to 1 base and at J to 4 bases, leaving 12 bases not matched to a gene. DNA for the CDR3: TGCGCCAGCAGCCAAGCACAGACCCTGGGACAGGCGTACAATGAGCAGTTCTTC. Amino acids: CASSQAQTLGQAYNEQFF.

CDR3 residues: CASSLLAGAGQETQYF. The CDR3 DNA is TGTGCCAGCAGCTTATTAGCGGGAGCTGGTCAAGAGACCCAGTACTTC. The chain joins TRBV7-9 to TRBJ2-5; TRBD2 matches at 9 bases. This CDR3 has 16 residues. Germline values: CDR1 SEHNR, CDR2 FQNEAQ (reference sequence). V dropped 2 bases and J dropped 2; count of bases not matched to a gene: 6.

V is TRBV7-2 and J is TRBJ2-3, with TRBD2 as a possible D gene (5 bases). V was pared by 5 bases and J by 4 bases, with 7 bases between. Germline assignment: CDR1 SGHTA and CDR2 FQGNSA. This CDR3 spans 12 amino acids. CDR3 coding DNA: TGTGCCAGCAGCGGGAGCGCAGATACGCAGTATTTT. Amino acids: CASSGSADTQYF.

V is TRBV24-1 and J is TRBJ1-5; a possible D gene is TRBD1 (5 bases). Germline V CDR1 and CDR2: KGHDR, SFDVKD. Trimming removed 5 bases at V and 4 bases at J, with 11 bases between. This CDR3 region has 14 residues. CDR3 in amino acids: CATSGGRGNQPQHF. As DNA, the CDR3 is TGTGCCACCAGTGGGGGGAGGGGAAATCAGCCCCAGCATTTT.

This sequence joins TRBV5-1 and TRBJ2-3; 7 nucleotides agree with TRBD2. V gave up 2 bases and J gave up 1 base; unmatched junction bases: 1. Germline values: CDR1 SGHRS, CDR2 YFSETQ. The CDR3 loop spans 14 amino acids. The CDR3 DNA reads TGCGCCAGCAGCTTTACTAGCGGCACAGATACGCAGTATTTT. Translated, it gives CASSFTSGTDTQYF.

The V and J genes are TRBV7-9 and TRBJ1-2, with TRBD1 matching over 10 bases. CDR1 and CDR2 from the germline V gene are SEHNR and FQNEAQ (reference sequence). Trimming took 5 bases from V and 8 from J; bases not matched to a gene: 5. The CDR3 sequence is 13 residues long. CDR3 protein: CASSTWDRGGYTF. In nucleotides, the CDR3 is TGTGCCAGCAGCACTTGGGACAGGGGAGGCTACACCTTC. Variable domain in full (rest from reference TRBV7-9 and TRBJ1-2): DTGVSQNPRHKITKRGQNVTFRCDPISEHNRLYWYRQTLGQGPEFLTYFQNEAQLEKSRLLSDRFSAERPKGSFSTLEIQRTEQGDSAMYLCASSTWDRGGYTFGSGTRLTVV.

The CDR3 spells CASRLTGTSGSFEQFF. CDR3 nucleotides: TGTGCCAGTAGGCTAACCGGGACTAGCGGGAGTTTTGAGCAGTTCTTC. This rearrangement joins TRBV19 to TRBJ2-1; 14 bases align to TRBD2. Trimming at V came to 6 bases and at J to 9 bases, leaving 10 bases not matched to a gene. CDR3 size: 16 residues. Germline assignment: CDR1 LNHDA and CDR2 SQIVND (reference sequence).

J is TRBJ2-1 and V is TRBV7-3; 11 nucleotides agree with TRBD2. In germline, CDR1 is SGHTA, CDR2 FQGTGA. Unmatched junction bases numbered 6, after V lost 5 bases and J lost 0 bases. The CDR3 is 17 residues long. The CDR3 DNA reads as TGTGCCAGCAGCGCGGGACTAGCGGAGGACTCCTACAATGAGCAGTTCTTC. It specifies CASSAGLAEDSYNEQFF.

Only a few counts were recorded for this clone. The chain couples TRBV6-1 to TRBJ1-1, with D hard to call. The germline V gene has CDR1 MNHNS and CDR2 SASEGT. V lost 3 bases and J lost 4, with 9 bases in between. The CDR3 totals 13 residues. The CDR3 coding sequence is TGTGCCAGCAGTGAGGGTCTAGTCACTGAAGCTTTCTTT. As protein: CASSEGLVTEAFF.

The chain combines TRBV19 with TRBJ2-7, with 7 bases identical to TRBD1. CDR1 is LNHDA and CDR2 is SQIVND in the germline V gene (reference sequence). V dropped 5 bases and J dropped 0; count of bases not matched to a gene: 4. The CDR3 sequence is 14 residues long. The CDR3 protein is CASSPTGVSYEQYF. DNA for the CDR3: TGTGCCAGTAGTCCTACAGGGGTCTCCTACGAGCAGTACTTC.